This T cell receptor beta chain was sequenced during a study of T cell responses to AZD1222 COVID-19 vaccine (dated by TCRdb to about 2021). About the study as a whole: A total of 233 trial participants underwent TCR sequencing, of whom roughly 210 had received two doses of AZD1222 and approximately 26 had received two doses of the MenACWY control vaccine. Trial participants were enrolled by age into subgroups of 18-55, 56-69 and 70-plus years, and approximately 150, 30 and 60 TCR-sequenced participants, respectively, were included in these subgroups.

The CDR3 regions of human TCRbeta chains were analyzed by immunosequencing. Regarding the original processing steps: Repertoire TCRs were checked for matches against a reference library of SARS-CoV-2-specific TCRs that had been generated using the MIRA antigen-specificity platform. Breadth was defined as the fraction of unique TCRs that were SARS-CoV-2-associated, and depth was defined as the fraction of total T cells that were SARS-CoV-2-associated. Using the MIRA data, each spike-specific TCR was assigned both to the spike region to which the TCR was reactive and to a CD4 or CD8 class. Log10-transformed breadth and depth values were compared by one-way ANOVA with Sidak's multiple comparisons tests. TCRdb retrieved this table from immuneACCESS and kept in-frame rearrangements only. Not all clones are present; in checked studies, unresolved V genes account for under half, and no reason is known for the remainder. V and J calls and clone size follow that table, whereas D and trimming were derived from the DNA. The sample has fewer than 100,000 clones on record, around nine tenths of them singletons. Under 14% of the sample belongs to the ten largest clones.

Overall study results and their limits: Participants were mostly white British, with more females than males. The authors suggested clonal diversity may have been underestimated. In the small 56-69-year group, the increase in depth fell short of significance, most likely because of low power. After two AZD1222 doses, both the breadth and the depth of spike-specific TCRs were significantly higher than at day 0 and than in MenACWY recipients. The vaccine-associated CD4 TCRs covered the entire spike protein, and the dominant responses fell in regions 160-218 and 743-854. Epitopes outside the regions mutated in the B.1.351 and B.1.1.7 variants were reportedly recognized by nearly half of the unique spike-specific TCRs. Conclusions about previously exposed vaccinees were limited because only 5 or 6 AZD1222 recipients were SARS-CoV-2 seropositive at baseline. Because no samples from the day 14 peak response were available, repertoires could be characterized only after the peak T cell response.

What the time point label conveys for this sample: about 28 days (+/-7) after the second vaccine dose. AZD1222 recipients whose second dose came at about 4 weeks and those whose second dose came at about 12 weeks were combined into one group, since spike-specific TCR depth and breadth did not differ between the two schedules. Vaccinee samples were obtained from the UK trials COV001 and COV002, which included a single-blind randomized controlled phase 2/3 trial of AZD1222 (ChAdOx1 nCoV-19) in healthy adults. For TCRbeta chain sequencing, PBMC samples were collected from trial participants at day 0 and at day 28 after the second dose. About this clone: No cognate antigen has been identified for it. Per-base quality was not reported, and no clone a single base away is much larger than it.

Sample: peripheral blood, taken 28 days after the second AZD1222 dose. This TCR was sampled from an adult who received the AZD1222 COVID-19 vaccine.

The CDR3 in this case is CASSQGQGRQPQHF. The nucleotides read TGTGCCAGCAGCCAAGGACAGGGTCGTCAGCCCCAGCATTTT. The chain is assembled from TRBV3-1 (or the pseudogene TRBV3-2) and TRBJ1-5; 7 bases in the middle match TRBD1. V lost 1 base and J lost 6 bases, and the count of bases not matched to a germline gene is 3. The germline V gene (reference sequence) provides CDR1 LGHDT and CDR2 YNNKEL. Taken from cysteine to phenylalanine, the CDR3 has 14 residues. Of all the DNA, just the CDR3 is kept, 42 bases in frame from base 1.